The 19 T cell receptor beta chains presented below share a single source sample, sequenced in a study of blood T cell repertoires in COVID-19. Sequencing used immunoSEQ multiplex PCR; TCRdb keeps in-frame clones, though not all of them. Here the sample spans 110,000 to 150,000 clones, approximately 87% being singletons. Sequencing used peripheral blood. The receptors come from a woman aged 35 to 49 with acute or convalescent COVID-19.

The chain joins TRBV7-3 to TRBJ2-1; 8 bases are a match to TRBD2. Germline trimming cut 6 bases from V and 3 bases from J; bases unmatched to any gene: 10. Germline V gives CDR1 SGHTA, CDR2 FQGTGA. The CDR3 is made up of 16 amino acids. CDR3 residues: CASSRSPSGGYNEQFF. Here the CDR3 DNA reads TGTGCCAGCAGTCGAAGCCCCAGCGGGGGCTACAATGAGCAGTTCTTC.

This clone was seen a few times. The sample carries other DNA sequences with the same CDR3. CDR3 protein: CASSSRRNTEAFF. The CDR3 bases are TGTGCCAGCAGCAGCCGGAGGAACACTGAAGCTTTCTTT. The gene calls are TRBV7-3 and TRBJ1-1; D gene unclear. CDR1 and CDR2 (germline): SGHTA, FQGTGA. Trimming removed 5 bases at V and 1 base at J, with 8 bases between. CDR3 length: 13 residues.

This sequence joins TRBV6-2 or TRBV6-3 and TRBJ2-2; possible D gene TRBD2, 6 bases. The V end was cut by 5 bases, the J end by 8 bases, with 18 bases between. The CDR3 extends over 15 amino acids. CDR1 and CDR2 (germline): MNHEY, SVGEGT. The CDR3, as DNA: TGTGCCAGCAGTCCGGACTATCCTGCTATGGGGGAGCTGTTTTTT. Its protein product is CASSPDYPAMGELFF.

The chain carries TRBV4-1 and TRBJ1-6, with D maybe TRBD1 (5 bases). Germline CDR1 MGHRA, CDR2 YSYEKL. Trimming pared 0 bases from V and 15 bases from J, leaving 12 bases between. This CDR3 is 13 amino acids long. The CDR3, as DNA: TGCGCCAGCAGCCAAGATATCGGGGGGGACCTCCACTTT. This translates into CASSQDIGGDLHF.

The V gene is TRBV30, the J gene TRBJ1-5; D is uncertain. The CDR3 covers 13 residues. The germline CDR1 and CDR2 sequences are GTSNPN and SVGIG (reference sequence). V lost 2 bases and J 1 base, leaving 6 bases between the germline ends. The CDR3 is CAWSLRSNQPQHF. CDR3 DNA: TGTGCCTGGAGTCTACGGAGCAATCAGCCCCAGCATTTT. The full variable domain, in which reference TRBV30 and TRBJ1-5 provide the parts outside the CDR3, is SQTIHQWPATLVQPVGSPLSLECTVEGTSNPNLYWYRQAAGRGLQLLFYSVGIGQISSEVPQNLSASRPQDRQFILSSKKLLLSDSGFYLCAWSLRSNQPQHFGDGTRLSIL.

The chain is built from TRBV9 and TRBJ2-2; 11 positions match TRBD2. Per the germline V gene, CDR1 is SGDLS and CDR2 is YYNGEE. The CDR3 has 16 amino acids. Trimming took 5 bases from V and 4 from J; bases not matched to a gene: 7. CDR3 coding DNA: TGTGCCAGCAGTCATAGACTAGCGGGAATCACCGGGGAGCTGTTTTTT. Translated, it gives CASSHRLAGITGELFF.

J is TRBJ2-3 and V is TRBV6-5; possibly TRBD1 for D (6 bases). V lost 6 bases and J 0 bases, leaving 10 bases between the germline ends. This CDR3 has 14 amino acids. The germline gives CDR1 MNHEY, CDR2 SVGAGI. Written as DNA, the CDR3 is TGTGCCAGCAGGCGGACAGTTAGCACAGATACGCAGTATTTT. Protein sequence: CASRRTVSTDTQYF.

On this clone itself: This CDR3 is also generated by other DNA sequences in the sample. The rearrangement links TRBV6-6 to TRBJ1-1; D remains ambiguous. CDR1 is MNHNY, CDR2 SVGAGI, per germline (reference sequence). The V end was cut by 0 bases, the J end by 1 base, with 6 bases between. The CDR3 has 14 amino acids. The CDR3 nucleotides read TGTGCCAGCAGTTACTCGGAGGAGAACACTGAAGCTTTCTTT. It encodes CASSYSEENTEAFF.

This chain connects TRBV7-3 to TRBJ2-3, with 8 nucleotides matching TRBD2. The CDR3 extends over 16 amino acids. After removal of 2 bases from V and 1 base from J, the junction contained 5 bases not matched to a gene. Germline lookup yields CDR1 SGHTA and CDR2 FQGTGA. The DNA for the CDR3 is TGTGCCAGCAGCTTACGGACTAGCTCGGGCACAGATACGCAGTATTTT. Translating it yields CASSLRTSSGTDTQYF.

This chain connects TRBV7-9 to TRBJ1-1; TRBD1 might be the D (5 bases). The CDR3 has 12 amino acids. Trimming took 2 bases from V and 11 from J, leaving 12 bases between them. Germline loops: CDR1 SEHNR, CDR2 FQNEAQ (reference sequence). The CDR3 loop is CASSLRQPWAFF. The CDR3 DNA reads TGTGCCAGCAGCTTAAGACAGCCTTGGGCTTTCTTT.

CDR3 sequence: CASSTGSGNTIYF. The DNA of the CDR3 is TGTGCCAGCTCCACGGGTTCTGGAAACACCATATATTTT. The rearrangement links TRBV18 to TRBJ1-3; no clear D gene. The CDR3 sequence is 13 residues long. Germline V gene sequence: CDR1 KGHSH, CDR2 LQKENI. Trimming shortened V by 6 bases and J by 1 base, and 7 bases separated the two germline ends.

This rearrangement joins TRBV10-3 to TRBJ2-2; TRBD1 aligns across 10 bases. J lost 2 bases, V lost 8 bases, and 5 bases had no gene match. CDR3 size: 15 residues. The germline gives CDR1 ENHRY, CDR2 SYGVKD. CDR3 loop: CAIGRTGGNTGELFF. The CDR3 DNA sequence: TGTGCCATCGGACGGACAGGGGGAAACACCGGGGAGCTGTTTTTT.

The chain uses TRBV19 and TRBJ1-4, with 8 bases lining up with TRBD1. This CDR3 region has 12 residues. Unmatched junction bases numbered 10, after V lost 8 bases and J lost 14 bases. Germline lookup yields CDR1 LNHDA and CDR2 SQIVND (reference sequence). CDR3 sequence reads: CASRLGDRNLFF. CDR3 coding DNA: TGTGCCAGTCGACTGGGGGACAGGAATCTGTTTTTT.

This chain uses TRBV7-3 with TRBJ1-2, with D possibly being TRBD1 (5 bases). Germline CDR1 and CDR2: SGHTA and FQGTGA. This CDR3 has 13 residues. V was trimmed by 5 bases and J by 8 bases, leaving 15 bases between them. The CDR3 spells CASSPGPKGGYTF. CDR3 coding DNA: TGTGCCAGCAGCCCCGGACCGAAGGGGGGCTACACCTTC.

This clone was detected ten times or more. The genes are TRBV3-1 (or the pseudogene TRBV3-2) and TRBJ2-3, with D tentatively TRBD1 (6 bases). Germline CDR1 reads LGHDT; CDR2 reads YNNKEL (reference sequence). V was trimmed by 5 bases and J by 6 bases, leaving 24 bases between them. CDR3 size: 17 residues. The CDR3 sequence: CASSDANDPKGVDTQYF. In DNA form, the CDR3 reads TGTGCCAGCAGCGATGCGAACGACCCAAAGGGGGTTGATACGCAGTATTTT.

The chain carries TRBV28 and TRBJ2-5, with a weak D call TRBD1 (6 bases). Germline CDR1 is MDHEN and CDR2 is SYDVKM. V gave up 6 bases and J gave up 4 bases, with 18 bases separating them. The length of the CDR3 is 15 residues. In DNA form, the CDR3 reads TGTGCCAGCAGCGAAGAACAGGGAGAGATAGAGACCCAGTACTTC. Encoded protein: CASSEEQGEIETQYF.

The rearrangement uses TRBV19 and TRBJ2-3; 9 bases match TRBD2. Germline V CDR1 and CDR2: LNHDA, SQIVND (reference sequence). This CDR3 is 16 amino acids long. V gave up 0 bases and J gave up 3 bases; unmatched junction bases: 4. As DNA, the CDR3 is TGTGCCAGTAGTATAGACGGCGGGGGGGCGACAGATACGCAGTATTTT. Residues: CASSIDGGGATDTQYF. Filled out from reference TRBV19 and TRBJ2-3, the complete variable domain reads DGGITQSPKYLFRKEGQNVTLSCEQNLNHDAMYWYRQDPGQGLRLIYYSQIVNDFQKGDIAEGYSVSREKKESFPLTVTSAQKNPTAFYLCASSIDGGGATDTQYFGPGTRLTVL.

In this sample, this clone turned up a few times. V gene TRBV6-5 combines with J gene TRBJ2-5; maybe TRBD2 (6 bases). The CDR3 spans 16 residues. V dropped 0 bases and J dropped 6 bases, with 17 bases sitting between them. From germline, CDR1 is MNHEY and CDR2 SVGAGI. The CDR3 here is CASSYSPSAGRQTQYF. CDR3 DNA sequence: TGTGCCAGCAGTTACTCACCCTCTGCGGGGAGGCAGACCCAGTACTTC.

The rearrangement links TRBV3-1 (or the pseudogene TRBV3-2) to TRBJ1-4; no clear D gene. From germline, CDR1 is LGHDT and CDR2 YNNKEL (reference sequence). The CDR3 has 15 amino acids. V shed 1 base and J shed 8 bases, with 14 bases lying between them. CDR3 coding DNA: TGTGCCAGCAGCCAAGTAGGCAGGTCCGAGGAAAAACTGTTTTTT. Translating gives CASSQVGRSEEKLFF.